This T cell receptor (beta chain) comes out of a study of T cells after posttransplantation cyclophosphamide. Regarding the study as a whole: Skin or GI-infiltrating T cells shared few TRB sequences with blood. Recipient CMV seropositivity and CMV reactivation strongly tracked TRB clonality. Donor-recipient repertoire similarity was low at 1-2 months, rising over year one.

Remarks on this clone: The antigen is unknown.

The CDR3 extends over 14 amino acids. V was trimmed by 0 bases and J by 3 bases, leaving 7 bases between them. Germline V lookup: CDR1 SGDLS, CDR2 YYNGEE. Only in-frame clones appear in the TCRdb table, and some are missing; sequencing was by immunoSEQ multiplex PCR. The data contain 10,000 or so clones, approximately 78% of them singletons. Treatment was busulfan-fludarabine conditioning, a marrow graft, and cyclophosphamide on days +3 and +4. The chain carries TRBV9 and TRBJ2-1; D unresolved. This TCR derives from a female patient in her 40s who received an allogeneic stem cell transplant from a related donor, was CMV-positive, and had no GVHD. Some T cells here may be from the graft donor. The material was PBMCs, obtained around 2,000 days after a stem cell transplant with posttransplant cyclophosphamide. CDR3 sequence reads: CASSVAASYNEQFF. DNA of the CDR3: TGTGCCAGCAGCGTAGCGGCTAGCTACAATGAGCAGTTCTTC.